The source of this TCR beta chain is a study of CD8 T cells in Susac syndrome (dated by TCRdb to between 2018 and 2021). For context, the study as a whole: Whether CD8+ T cell activation and differentiation in Susac syndrome was antigen driven was tested using repertoire sequencing. Clonality of the CD8+ T cell repertoire was compared between about a dozen healthy donors, approximately 14 Susac syndrome patients and around 15 multiple sclerosis patients. Results the study describes overall, beyond this receptor: The TCR sequencing and HLA analysis was acknowledged to have included a relatively small number of individuals.

Peripheral blood CD8+ and CD4+ T cells from healthy donors, Susac syndrome patients and multiple sclerosis patients were profiled using high-throughput TCR beta sequencing. Multiple sclerosis controls were treatment-naive patients with stable or active relapsing-remitting disease fulfilling revised McDonald criteria. Bulk CD8+ and CD4+ T cells were purified magnetically by negative isolation, whereas CD8+ TEMRA cells were enriched by FACS. Blood was collected in EDTA tubes and processed within 24 hours, with PBMCs isolated through density gradient centrifugation. PBMCs intended for TCR sequencing were cryopreserved in liquid nitrogen and were subsequently thawed in a 37 degrees C water bath. A purity of at least 90% was achieved for sorted or isolated CD4+, CD8+ and CD8+ TEMRA cells. RNA was extracted using the RNeasy kit, and about 0.45 to 1 ug of the RNA was reverse transcribed with random hexamers. The immunoSEQ multiplex PCR assay, covering 54 Vbeta and 13 Jbeta segments, was used to amplify TCR beta CDR3 regions. PCR amplification bias was corrected using a synthetic template baseline for primer optimization and computational correction. In the paper's pipeline: Reads were annotated to V, D and J genes according to IMGT and were analyzed with immunoSEQ Analyzer, with only productive sequences retained. Clonality was computed as one minus Shannon entropy normalized by log2 of the number of productive unique sequences. Public and private clones were assessed among the 100 most prevalent clones of each patient and control. Clones were defined as Susac-specific if absent from the healthy and MS cohorts, from under 1,200 published viral clones and from other ImmuneACCESS disease sequences. TCRdb took the public reads, trimmed them with fastp at Q25, ran MiXCR for clone calling and kept in-frame beta chains. A single entry per CDR3 protein holds the most common genes and DNA from its merged rows. The V and J calls follow TCRdb's processing rather than the paper's. This sample is represented by around 300,000 distinct CDR3 sequences; 70% to 90% of them were singletons. In total, the top ten clones hold around 0.2% of the sample.

In the case of this clonotype: The antigen this receptor binds is unknown. There are no base qualities to consult, and no much larger clone falls within one base.

This TCR was sampled from a human donor with multiple sclerosis. Input material: CD8+ T cells from PBMCs.

The nucleotide sequence is given as TGTGCCAGCAGCTTAGAACAGGGTGCCTATGGCTACACCTTC. It codes for CASSLEQGAYGYTF. Here the chain combines TRBV7-2 and TRBJ1-2; the best D guess is TRBD1, with 6 bases matching. The CDR3 runs 14 residues from the cysteine to the phenylalanine. Of all the DNA, just the CDR3 is kept, 42 bases in frame from base 1. The junction carries 10 bases between V and J, which are trimmed by 1 base and 4 bases respectively. The germline V gene specifies SGHTA as CDR1 and FQGNSA as CDR2.